This TCR beta chain was recorded in a study of T cell responses to AZD1222 COVID-19 vaccine. Findings and limits, study-wide: CD4 TCRs linked to vaccination spanned spike, dominating at 160-218 and 743-854. Just a handful of AZD1222 recipients tested seropositive at baseline. Receipt of two AZD1222 doses was followed by a rise in Spike-specific TCR breadth and depth.

On this clone itself: Antigen unknown.

Profiled with immunoSEQ multiplex PCR; TCRdb holds only in-frame clones, not every one. The sample shows fewer than 200,000 clones, about nine tenths of them seen only once. This CDR3 region has 12 residues. V was shortened by 6 bases and J by 2 bases, with 6 bases between the two germline ends. CDR1 is SNHLY, CDR2 FYNNEI, per germline. The input for sequencing was peripheral blood, taken on day 0 of AZD1222 vaccination. The J gene is TRBJ2-3, the V gene TRBV2; D is undetermined. The origin of this receptor is an adult in good health. CDR3 protein: CASSRLTDTQYF. The CDR3 DNA follows: TGTGCCAGCAGCCGGCTCACAGATACGCAGTATTTT. Together with reference TRBV2 and TRBJ2-3, the CDR3 gives the full variable domain: EPEVTQTPSHQVTQMGQEVILRCVPISNHLYFYWYRQILGQKVEFLVSFYNNEISEKSEIFDDQFSVERPDGSNFTLKIRSTKLEDSAMYFCASSRLTDTQYFGPGTRLTVL.